A selection of T cell receptor beta chains follows, all from one sample in a study of T-cell reconstitution after alpha-beta-depleted transplantation in children. A single record per CDR3 protein comes from TCRdb applying MiXCR to the PCR reads. The sample gives a few hundred thousand distinct CDR3 sequences, 10% to 15% of which show up once; around 2.2% is in the top ten. The sample was PBMCs, mostly from graft donor cells, taken 360 days after TCRalphabeta/CD19-depleted stem cell transplant. All receptors come from a male patient younger than 18 who had a stem cell transplant for acute myeloid leukemia, so the T cells may come from the graft donor. Each CDR3 is given with its conserved first and last residue. The D gene is left open where the match is weak. Only part of the rows carry a size: once, few, many, or a class if the clone is expanded.

NA	TRBV28	15	TRBD1	TRBJ1-2	CASSPKGQVYYGYTF	TGTGCCAGCAGTCCTAAAGGACAGGTCTACTATGGCTACACCTTC
NA	TRBV7-2	13	TRBD1	TRBJ2-5	CASSTDRGQTQYF	TGTGCCAGCAGCACCGACAGGGGACAGACCCAGTACTTC
NA	TRBV6-1	14	NA	TRBJ1-2	CASSIYTRLPSLNF	TGTGCCAGCAGTATCTACACGCGACTTCCCTCGCTAAACTTC
NA	TRBV20-1	13	TRBD1	TRBJ2-3	CSAPWLGGDTQYF	TGCAGTGCTCCCTGGCTAGGGGGCGATACGCAGTATTTT
once	TRBV18	16	TRBD2	TRBJ2-5	CASSPASGRVQETQYF	TGTGCCAGCTCACCGGCCAGCGGGAGGGTCCAAGAGACCCAGTACTTC
few	TRBV28	12	NA	TRBJ2-1	CATQGGANEQFF	TGTGCCACCCAGGGGGGGGCCAATGAGCAGTTCTTC
NA	TRBV7-9	16	NA	TRBJ2-1	CASSRSSLRMNNEQFF	TGTGCCAGCAGCCGTTCATCCTTGCGGATGAACAATGAGCAGTTCTTC
many	TRBV5-1	16	TRBD2	TRBJ2-7	CASRTSGSSLSYEQYF	TGCGCCAGCAGAACTAGCGGGAGCTCACTCTCCTACGAGCAGTACTTC
few	TRBV15	16	NA	TRBJ2-3	CATSRQREWAGDTQYF	TGTGCCACCAGCAGACAAAGGGAGTGGGCCGGGGATACGCAGTATTTT
NA	TRBV5-1	16	NA	TRBJ2-3	CASSPPQTTSTDTQYF	TGCGCCAGCAGCCCCCCACAGACGACTAGCACAGATACGCAGTATTTT